This T cell receptor (beta chain) originates from a study of T cell changes during pregnancy in multiple sclerosis. Germline CDR1 and CDR2: SGHNT and YYREEE (reference sequence). This CDR3 spans 15 amino acids. The V gene end was trimmed by 6 bases and the J gene end by 2 bases; junction bases not matched to a gene: 9. Sequencing used immunoSEQ multiplex PCR; TCRdb keeps in-frame clones, though not all of them. The sample lists almost 55,000 clones, about 92% seen once, with approximately 2.8% in the top ten. This clone appeared once. This clonotype was obtained from a female donor with multiple sclerosis, enrolled in a pregnancy study. The material was CD8+ T cells from peripheral blood mononuclear cells, obtained before pregnancy. The J gene is TRBJ2-7, the V gene TRBV5-4; 9 nucleotides align to TRBD2. CDR3 nucleotides: TGTGCCAGCACCGAACGCGGGGGGGGGACCTACGAGCAGTACTTC. Its translation: CASTERGGGTYEQYF.